Listed below are T cell receptor beta chains from one sample, sequenced in a study of blood T cell repertoires in COVID-19. Method: immunoSEQ multiplex PCR; TCRdb's copy keeps in-frame clones and lacks some. Of 350,000 or so clones in the sample, 83% were seen once. The specimen was peripheral blood. The receptor source for this set is a man aged 25-40 years with active or convalescent COVID-19. Both conserved end residues are part of each CDR3. A D gene is named only where the DNA matches it firmly. Size tells how often a clone was seen (once, few, many) or the class of an expanded clone, and some rows leave it out.

size: .; D: .; V: TRBV4-2; J: TRBJ2-7; DNA: TGTGCCAGCAGCCAAGATCGTAGGCGGAAGTACTTC; CDR3: CASSQDRRRKYF
size: .; D: TRBD1; V: TRBV11-2; J: TRBJ1-6; DNA: TGTGCCAGCAGCGAGACCGGGACAGATAATTCACCCCTCCACTTT; CDR3: CASSETGTDNSPLHF
size: few; D: TRBD1; V: TRBV30; J: TRBJ1-3; DNA: TGTGCCTGGAGTGCGGACAGGGGGATCCCCAGGGCCAGCACCATATATTTT; CDR3: CAWSADRGIPRASTIYF
size: once; D: .; V: TRBV30; J: TRBJ1-5; DNA: TGTGCCTGGCAACAGGGTAACAGCAATCAGCCCCAGCATTTT; CDR3: CAWQQGNSNQPQHF
size: .; D: TRBD2; V: TRBV3-1/TRBV3-2; J: TRBJ2-5; DNA: TGTGCCAGCAGCCAAGATCTCCCTAGCGGAGGACAAGAGACCCAGTACTTC; CDR3: CASSQDLPSGGQETQYF
size: .; D: TRBD2; V: TRBV3-1/TRBV3-2; J: TRBJ2-7; DNA: TGTGCCAGCGGACTAGCGGGAGTAGAAGAGCAGTACTTC; CDR3: CASGLAGVEEQYF
size: .; D: TRBD1; V: TRBV7-6; J: TRBJ1-3; DNA: TGTGCCAGCAGCTTGACAGGGTATTTTGGAAACACCATATATTTT; CDR3: CASSLTGYFGNTIYF
size: .; D: .; V: TRBV9; J: TRBJ2-2; DNA: TGTGCCAGCAGCGCCCCCCCCGCGGCGGGGCCCCCGAACACCGGGGAGCTGTTTTTT; CDR3: CASSAPPAAGPPNTGELFF
size: .; D: .; V: TRBV12-3/TRBV12-4; J: TRBJ1-3; DNA: TGTGCCAGCTCTTCTGGAAACACCATATATTTT; CDR3: CASSSGNTIYF
size: .; D: .; V: TRBV6-4; J: TRBJ1-1; DNA: TGTGCCAGCAGTGACGGGGATTTAGGGGCTGAAGCTTTCTTT; CDR3: CASSDGDLGAEAFF
size: .; D: TRBD1; V: TRBV7-6; J: TRBJ2-7; DNA: TGTGCCAGCAGCCCGAGGGACAGAACCTCCTACGAGCAGTACTTC; CDR3: CASSPRDRTSYEQYF
size: once; D: .; V: TRBV7-2; J: TRBJ1-2; DNA: TGTGCCAGCAGCGTCCGGACTCAGCCGATTGGCTACACCTTC; CDR3: CASSVRTQPIGYTF
size: .; D: .; V: TRBV11-2; J: TRBJ2-4; DNA: TGTGCCAGCAGCTCTCCCACTCAGACTGACATTCAGTACTTC; CDR3: CASSSPTQTDIQYF
size: .; D: .; V: TRBV28; J: TRBJ2-7; DNA: TGTGCCAGCAGTTTCCGGGGAAAACCCTACGAGCAGTACTTC; CDR3: CASSFRGKPYEQYF
size: many; D: TRBD1; V: TRBV4-2; J: TRBJ1-5; DNA: TGTGCCAGCAGCCCCTCGGGACAGGGGGCAAATCAGCCCCAGCATTTT; CDR3: CASSPSGQGANQPQHF